This paragraph reports one T cell receptor beta chain. The target of this receptor is not known. The record has no base qualities; no much larger clone is one base away. All patients' tumors stained robustly positive for Merkel cell polyomavirus Large T antigen by immunohistochemistry. Twelve Merkel cell carcinoma patients were included, each with robust KLL-tetramer+ populations (above 0.04% of CD8+ T cells) in blood and/or cultured TIL. All patients were Caucasian, with a median age of approximately 65 years and a range of about 50 to 80 years. Lymph node tumors were analyzed for patients with unknown primaries who presented with nodal disease, or when insufficient primary tissue was available. The method was the immunoSEQ multiplex PCR assay. Genomic DNA extraction, TRB sequencing and normalization were performed by Adaptive Biotechnologies (Seattle, WA). Processing in the source paper ran as follows. Clonality was calculated as one minus the Shannon entropy of productive TRB sequences, normalized by log2 of unique productive sequences. KLL-specific clonotypes in tumors were identified by matching TCRbeta CDR3 amino acid sequences with those from each patient's tetramer-sorted sample. In its TCRdb copy, this immuneACCESS table keeps in-frame sequences only and misses some clones. Where compared with another copy, unresolved V genes explain less than half of these, and the others have no known cause. V and J calls and clone size are those listed in that table; D and trimming were worked out from the DNA. For this sample there are 20,000 to 25,000 clones; about 85% appear just once. Clones ranked in the top ten supply roughly 3% of the sample.

V drops 5 bases and J drops 7 bases, leaving 15 bases in between. Via the germline V gene, CDR1 is SGHTA and CDR2 FQGNSA. The CDR3, from cysteine to phenylalanine, totals 14 residues. CDR3 DNA only is kept here, 42 bases in frame from base 1. This sample is drawn from a study of tumor-infiltrating T cells and Merkel cell polyomavirus (TCRdb year 2017). Background on the whole study: CD8+ T cells specific for the Merkel cell polyomavirus KLL epitope were examined in Merkel cell carcinoma patients. Patients received varied, non-standardized therapies including chemotherapy, radiation and immunotherapies. Patients presented at varying disease stages and were followed for a median of about 2.5 years, with a range of 1. Most whole-tumor samples were approximately 23-micron curls cut from formalin-fixed, paraffin-embedded tissue blocks. Across the study, one tumor sample was obtained as a frozen nodal tumor digest and one as a flash-frozen core biopsy of a metastasis. In 14 to 15 samples, TRB sequencing was done on KLL-tetramer-sorted cells from blood or tumor-infiltrating lymphocytes, along with about a dozen matched whole-tumor samples. Study-wide findings and limitations: KLL-specific TRB repertoires were diverse and largely private, with only one public clonotype among some 400 unique sequences, shared by two patients. The small sample size of the study (n of about eleven patients) is a limitation. Because only a single viral epitope was studied, T cells directed against other Merkel cell polyomavirus epitopes were not captured. A higher intratumoral fraction of KLL-specific T cells (1.9-18% versus about 0-0.15%) was associated with significantly improved MCC-specific survival. A significant MCC-specific survival advantage (P = 0.0051) was associated with a greater number of unique KLL-specific clonotypes in tumors (roughly 5-108 vs 0-3).

This receptor was obtained from a man aged 50 or older with Merkel cell carcinoma. The receptor chain draws on TRBV7-2 and TRBJ2-1; the D region possibly corresponds to TRBD2 (5 bases align). The sequencing sample was made of lymph node tissue. The CDR3 region has the sequence CASSREGQSNEQFF. DNA sequence: TGTGCCAGCAGCCGAGAGGGTCAGTCGAATGAGCAGTTCTTC.